This T cell receptor (beta chain) came from a study of shared clonotypes between healthy human individuals. Healthy and HIV-negative, the adult donors had no recent acute infections or vaccinations. The data were produced by immunoSEQ multiplex PCR, yet TCRdb's version contains in-frame clones alone and is incomplete. The sample lists a few million clones; approximately 94% were seen once. V shed 3 bases, J shed 8 bases, and the junction held 3 bases outside the gene matches. CDR3 length equals 12 residues. The germline V gene encodes CDR1 SGHRS and CDR2 YFSETQ. The specimen sequenced was naive CD4+ T cells sorted from blood. The subset here: CD45RA+ positively selected. The sequence derives from a man between 18 and 29 years old in good health. V is TRBV5-1 and J is TRBJ1-2, with 8 bases matching TRBD1. For the CDR3, the DNA is TGCGCCAGCAGCTCAGGGGGCGGCGGCTACACCTTC. It yields the protein CASSSGGGGYTF.